This TCR beta chain was identified during a study of human T cells and chemical hapten exposure. The CDR3 loop spans 14 amino acids. CDR1 and CDR2 from the germline V gene are SEHNR and FQNEAQ (reference sequence). Trimming removed 0 bases from V and 12 bases from J; junction bases left unmatched: 7. There are many counts of this clonotype. Its antigen is not known. Study findings and constraints: It should be noted that donors had alopecia, so their immune response may differ from healthy people's.

Described time point: pre-sensitization, week 0. Treatment meaning: therapeutic diphenylcyclopropenone sensitization with weekly scalp DPC. Original analysis: Counts of TCRs in each sample centred on a median of 95,638 and extended from approximately 20,000 to 700,000. TCRdb itself ran the RACE reads through MiXCR, one entry per CDR3 protein. TCRdb's processing, not the study's, gives the V and J calls here. The repertoire consists of about 98,000 distinct CDR3 sequences, with 10% to 14% occurring once and the leading ten covering 3.1%. The sample in question was whole blood, obtained in connection with sensitization to the hapten diphenylcyclopropenone (DPC). The rearrangement uses TRBV7-9 and TRBJ2-7; 11 positions agree with TRBD1. The receptor was derived from a woman aged 55 to 70 with alopecia areata. Some clones in this sample may be carry-over from other donors' samples. The chain's CDR3 is CASSLARTGGDWYF. DNA of the CDR3: TGTGCCAGCAGCTTAGCTAGGACAGGGGGCGATTGGTACTTC.